This is a list of T cell receptor beta chains from one sample in a study of Tregs in tolerant kidney transplant recipients. TCRdb's table, derived via immunoSEQ multiplex PCR, lists solely in-frame clones and lacks some. The table records about 110,000 clones, around 90% of them present only once. The sequencing here drew on CD4+ T cells from blood, taken before the transplant. These receptors originate from a human donor who received a combined kidney and bone marrow transplant. Both conserved end residues are part of each CDR3. The D gene is left open where the match is weak. Where a row states a size, it is once, few, many or the class of an expanded clone; other rows omit it.

size: NA; J: TRBJ2-3; D: NA; V: TRBV7-8; CDR3: CASSLQAGDTQYF; DNA: TGTGCCAGCAGCCTGCAGGCAGGAGATACGCAGTATTTT
size: NA; J: TRBJ2-5; D: NA; V: TRBV11-2; CDR3: CASSLEGALQETQYF; DNA: TGTGCCAGCAGCTTAGAGGGGGCGCTTCAAGAGACCCAGTACTTC
size: once; J: TRBJ1-5; D: NA; V: TRBV27; CDR3: CASRDGQSNQPQHF; DNA: TGTGCCAGCAGGGACGGACAGTCTAATCAGCCCCAGCATTTT
size: NA; J: TRBJ1-2; D: NA; V: TRBV7-9; CDR3: CASSLEAGSGYTF; DNA: TGTGCCAGCAGCTTAGAGGCAGGGTCTGGCTACACCTTC
size: NA; J: TRBJ2-1; D: NA; V: TRBV7-6; CDR3: CASSLVVANNEQFF; DNA: TGTGCCAGCAGCTTAGTCGTAGCTAACAATGAGCAGTTCTTC
size: NA; J: TRBJ2-2; D: TRBD2; V: TRBV7-2; CDR3: CASSITSGRVGTGELFF; DNA: TGTGCCAGCAGCATAACTAGCGGGAGGGTTGGTACCGGGGAGCTGTTTTTT
size: NA; J: TRBJ2-5; D: NA; V: TRBV11-2; CDR3: CASSLEGGIETQYF; DNA: TGTGCCAGCAGCTTAGAAGGCGGGATTGAGACCCAGTACTTC
size: NA; J: TRBJ1-1; D: TRBD1; V: TRBV5-1; CDR3: CASSLAGGQGTEAFF; DNA: TGCGCCAGCAGCTTGGCCGGAGGACAGGGAACTGAAGCTTTCTTT
size: NA; J: TRBJ1-2; D: NA; V: TRBV6-1; CDR3: CASSEGGRSLFTF; DNA: TGTGCCAGCAGTGAAGGGGGCAGGTCCCTTTTCACCTTC
size: NA; J: TRBJ2-3; D: NA; V: TRBV7-2; CDR3: CASSSTREDTQYF; DNA: TGTGCCAGCAGCTCGACCCGGGAGGATACGCAGTATTTT
size: NA; J: TRBJ1-2; D: NA; V: TRBV5-1; CDR3: CASSFLGEVYGYTF; DNA: TGCGCCAGCAGCTTCTTAGGGGAGGTCTATGGCTACACCTTC
size: NA; J: TRBJ2-1; D: TRBD2; V: TRBV25-1; CDR3: CASTLGGGNEQFF; DNA: TGTGCCAGCACCCTGGGGGGGGGCAATGAGCAGTTCTTC
size: once; J: TRBJ2-5; D: NA; V: TRBV9; CDR3: CASSVGGGQSWETQYF; DNA: TGTGCCAGCAGCGTAGGTGGGGGACAAAGTTGGGAGACCCAGTACTTC
size: NA; J: TRBJ2-1; D: NA; V: TRBV28; CDR3: CASSLRREAEQFF; DNA: TGTGCCAGCAGTTTAAGGAGGGAGGCGGAGCAGTTCTTC
size: NA; J: TRBJ2-7; D: TRBD1; V: TRBV4-1; CDR3: CASSQNLRDRVAYEQYF; DNA: TGCGCCAGCAGCCAGAACCTCCGGGACAGGGTTGCCTACGAGCAGTACTTC
size: NA; J: TRBJ1-1; D: NA; V: TRBV5-4; CDR3: CASSVLGGWNTEAFF; DNA: TGTGCCAGCAGCGTTTTGGGGGGTTGGAACACTGAAGCTTTCTTT
size: NA; J: TRBJ2-2; D: NA; V: TRBV25-1; CDR3: CASSDRNTGELFF; DNA: TGTGCCAGCAGTGACAGGAACACCGGGGAGCTGTTTTTT
size: NA; J: TRBJ1-1; D: TRBD1; V: TRBV19; CDR3: CASTIQGAGMGAEAFF; DNA: TGTGCCAGTACCATCCAGGGGGCAGGGATGGGAGCGGAAGCTTTCTTT
size: NA; J: TRBJ1-3; D: NA; V: TRBV29-1; CDR3: CSVEDPYSGNTIYF; DNA: TGCAGCGTTGAAGATCCCTACTCTGGAAACACCATATATTTT
size: NA; J: TRBJ1-4; D: NA; V: TRBV6-5; CDR3: CASSYIRGASEKLFF; DNA: TGTGCCAGCAGTTACATCCGCGGGGCGTCGGAAAAACTGTTTTTT